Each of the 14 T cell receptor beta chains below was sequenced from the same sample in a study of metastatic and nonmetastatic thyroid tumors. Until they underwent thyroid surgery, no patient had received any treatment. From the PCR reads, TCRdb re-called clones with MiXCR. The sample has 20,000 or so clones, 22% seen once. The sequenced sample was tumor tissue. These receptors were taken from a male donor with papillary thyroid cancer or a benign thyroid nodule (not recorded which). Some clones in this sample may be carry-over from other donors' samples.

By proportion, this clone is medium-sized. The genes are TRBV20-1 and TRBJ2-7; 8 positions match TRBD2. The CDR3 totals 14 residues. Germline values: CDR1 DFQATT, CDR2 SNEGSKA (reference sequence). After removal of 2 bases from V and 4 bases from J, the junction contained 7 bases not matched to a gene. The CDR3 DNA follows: TGCAGTGCTAGATCACCGGGACTAGGGTACGAGCAGTACTTC. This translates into CSARSPGLGYEQYF.

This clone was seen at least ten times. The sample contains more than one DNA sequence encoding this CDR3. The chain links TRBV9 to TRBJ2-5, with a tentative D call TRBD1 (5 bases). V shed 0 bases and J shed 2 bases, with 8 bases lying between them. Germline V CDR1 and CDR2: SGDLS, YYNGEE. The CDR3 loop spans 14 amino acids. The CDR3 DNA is TGTGCCAGCAGCGTAGGGTCAGGGCAAGAGACCCAGTACTTC. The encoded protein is CASSVGSGQETQYF.

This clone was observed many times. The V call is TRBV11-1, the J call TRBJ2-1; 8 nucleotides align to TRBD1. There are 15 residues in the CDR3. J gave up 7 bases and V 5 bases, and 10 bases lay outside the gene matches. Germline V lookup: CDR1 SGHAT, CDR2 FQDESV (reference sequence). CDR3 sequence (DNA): TGTGCCAGCAGCGACCGGACAGGGAATCTAAATGAGCAGTTCTTC. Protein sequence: CASSDRTGNLNEQFF.

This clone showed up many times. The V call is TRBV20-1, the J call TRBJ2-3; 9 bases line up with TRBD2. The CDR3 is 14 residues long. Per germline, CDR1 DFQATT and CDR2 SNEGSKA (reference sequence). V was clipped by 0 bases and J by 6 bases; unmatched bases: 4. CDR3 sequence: CSARDPTSGDTQYF. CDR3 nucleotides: TGCAGTGCTAGAGATCCTACTAGCGGGGATACGCAGTATTTT.

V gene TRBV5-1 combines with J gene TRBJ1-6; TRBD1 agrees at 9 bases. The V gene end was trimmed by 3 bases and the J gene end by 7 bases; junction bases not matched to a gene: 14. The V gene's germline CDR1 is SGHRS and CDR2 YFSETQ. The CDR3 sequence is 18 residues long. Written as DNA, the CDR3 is TGCGCCAGCAGCTCATCCGGGACAGGGCTCTCGTTCAATTCACCCCTCCACTTT. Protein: CASSSSGTGLSFNSPLHF.

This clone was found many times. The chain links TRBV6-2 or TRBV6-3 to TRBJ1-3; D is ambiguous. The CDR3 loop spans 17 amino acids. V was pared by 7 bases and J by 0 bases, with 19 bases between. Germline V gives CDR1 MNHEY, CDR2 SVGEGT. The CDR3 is CASNAVPHMISGNTIYF. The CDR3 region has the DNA TGTGCCAGCAACGCCGTGCCGCACATGATCTCTGGAAACACCATATATTTT.

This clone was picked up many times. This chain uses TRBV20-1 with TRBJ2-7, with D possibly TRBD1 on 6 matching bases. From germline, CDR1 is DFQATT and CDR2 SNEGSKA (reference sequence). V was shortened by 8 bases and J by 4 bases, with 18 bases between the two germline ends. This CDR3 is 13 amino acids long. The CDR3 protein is CSPQGFHEYEQYF. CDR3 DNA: TGCAGTCCTCAGGGGTTTCATGAGTACGAGCAGTACTTC.

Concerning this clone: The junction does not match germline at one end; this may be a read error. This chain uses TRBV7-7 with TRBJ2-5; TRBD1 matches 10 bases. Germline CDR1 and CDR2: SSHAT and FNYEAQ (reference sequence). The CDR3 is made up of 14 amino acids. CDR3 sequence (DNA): TGTGCTAGCAGCTTGACAGGGGGCAAACAGACCCAGTACTTC. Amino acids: CASSLTGGKQTQYF.

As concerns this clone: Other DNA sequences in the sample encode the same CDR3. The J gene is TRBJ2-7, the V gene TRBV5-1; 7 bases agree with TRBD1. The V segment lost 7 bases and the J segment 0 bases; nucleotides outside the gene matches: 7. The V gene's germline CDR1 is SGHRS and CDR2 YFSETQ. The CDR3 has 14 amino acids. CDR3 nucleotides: TGCGCCAGCGGAGAGACAGGGTCCTCCTACGAGCAGTACTTC. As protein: CASGETGSSYEQYF.

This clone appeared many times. The CDR3: CASSLSQNQPQHF. CDR3 bases: TGTGCCAGCAGCTTATCCCAAAATCAGCCCCAGCATTTT. V usage is TRBV11-3 and J usage is TRBJ1-5, with D hard to call. V gave up 2 bases and J gave up 4 bases, with 6 bases separating them. The CDR3 extends over 13 amino acids. In germline, CDR1 is SGHNT, CDR2 YENEEA.

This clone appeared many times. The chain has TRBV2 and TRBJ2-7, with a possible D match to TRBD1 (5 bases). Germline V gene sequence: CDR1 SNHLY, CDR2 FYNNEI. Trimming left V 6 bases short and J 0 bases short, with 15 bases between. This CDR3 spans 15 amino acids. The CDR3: CASRAQEKYSYEQYF. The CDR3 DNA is TGTGCCAGCAGGGCACAGGAGAAATACTCCTACGAGCAGTACTTC.

The CDR3 DNA is TGCAGTGCTAAACGCAACCCGGGACGGTGCGTGGGGGGGGATTATGGCTACACCTTC. Translating gives CSAKRNPGRCVGGDYGYTF. This chain links TRBV20-1 with TRBJ1-2; the D gene is possibly TRBD1 (5 bases). Germline V gives CDR1 DFQATT, CDR2 SNEGSKA (reference sequence). The CDR3 is 19 residues long. V was cut by 4 bases and J by 5 bases, with 32 bases left in between.

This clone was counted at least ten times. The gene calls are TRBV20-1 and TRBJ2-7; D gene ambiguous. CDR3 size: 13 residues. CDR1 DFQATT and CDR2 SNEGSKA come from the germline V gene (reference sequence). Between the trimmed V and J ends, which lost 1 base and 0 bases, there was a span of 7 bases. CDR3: CSARVRSSYEQYF. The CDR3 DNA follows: TGCAGTGCTAGAGTACGAAGCTCCTACGAGCAGTACTTC.

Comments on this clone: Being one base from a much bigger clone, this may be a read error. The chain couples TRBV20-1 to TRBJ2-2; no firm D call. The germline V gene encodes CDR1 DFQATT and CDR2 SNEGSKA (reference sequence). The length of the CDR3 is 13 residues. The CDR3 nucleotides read TGCAGTGCTAGTAAACCGAACCCCGGGGAGCTGTTTTTT. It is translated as CSASKPNPGELFF.